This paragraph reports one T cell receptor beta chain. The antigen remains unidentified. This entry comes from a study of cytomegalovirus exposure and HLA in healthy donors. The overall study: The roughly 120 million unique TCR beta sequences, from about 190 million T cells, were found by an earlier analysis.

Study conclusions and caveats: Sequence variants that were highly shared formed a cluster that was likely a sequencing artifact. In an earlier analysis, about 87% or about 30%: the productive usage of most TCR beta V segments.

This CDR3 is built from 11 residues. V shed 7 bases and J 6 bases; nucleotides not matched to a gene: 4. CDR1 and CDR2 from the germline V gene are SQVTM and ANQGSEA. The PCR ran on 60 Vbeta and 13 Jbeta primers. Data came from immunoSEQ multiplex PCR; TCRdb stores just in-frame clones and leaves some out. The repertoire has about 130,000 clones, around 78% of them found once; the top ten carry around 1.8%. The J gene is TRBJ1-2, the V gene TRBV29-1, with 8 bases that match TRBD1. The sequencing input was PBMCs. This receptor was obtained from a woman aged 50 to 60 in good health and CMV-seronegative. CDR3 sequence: CSGWTGNGYTF. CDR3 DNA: TGCAGCGGCTGGACAGGGAATGGCTACACCTTC.